These 9 T cell receptor beta chains were all obtained from the same sample, sequenced in a study of cytomegalovirus exposure and HLA in healthy donors. Use of 60 Vbeta and 13 Jbeta primers characterized the PCR. The repertoire was sequenced with immunoSEQ multiplex PCR; TCRdb's copy has only in-frame clones and lacks some. The sample carries approximately 130,000 clones, approximately 80% recorded once. The sample was PBMCs. These receptors came from a man aged 50 to 59 in good health and CMV-seronegative.

The chain carries TRBV13 and TRBJ2-1; D not certain. The CDR3 sequence is 16 residues long. CDR1 PRHDT and CDR2 FYEKMQ come from the germline V gene (reference sequence). Trimming pared 1 base from V and 0 bases from J, leaving 10 bases between. CDR3 in amino acids: CASSLEHVSSYNEQFF. Here the CDR3 DNA reads TGTGCCAGCAGCTTAGAGCACGTTAGCTCCTACAATGAGCAGTTCTTC.

The CDR3 here is CASSSLQVRSANYGYTF. The DNA for the CDR3 is TGTGCCAGCAGCTCTCTACAGGTCCGGTCGGCTAACTATGGCTACACCTTC. The J gene is TRBJ1-2, the V gene TRBV5-6; possible D gene TRBD1, 5 bases. Trimming pared 3 bases from V and 0 bases from J, leaving 18 bases between. Germline values: CDR1 SGHDT, CDR2 YYEEEE. The length of the CDR3 is 17 residues.

V gene TRBV2 combines with J gene TRBJ1-2; D is undetermined. The CDR3 is made up of 15 amino acids. CDR1 and CDR2 (germline): SNHLY, FYNNEI. V lost 3 bases and J 8 bases, leaving 19 bases between the germline ends. Written as DNA, the CDR3 is TGTGCCAGCAGTGACCAGGCGCCCGGCGCTGGAGGCTACACCTTC. Translated, it gives CASSDQAPGAGGYTF.

The V gene is TRBV4-2, the J gene TRBJ1-5; no reliable D call. V lost 1 base to trimming and J lost 0 bases, with 7 bases between them. The CDR3 totals 15 residues. CDR1 LGHNA and CDR2 YNFKEQ come from the germline V gene. The CDR3 is CASSQGHDSNQPQHF. DNA of the CDR3: TGTGCCAGCAGCCAAGGACATGATAGCAATCAGCCCCAGCATTTT.

V is TRBV10-1 and J is TRBJ1-2, with a tentative D call TRBD1 (6 bases). This CDR3 has 15 residues. CDR1 is WNHNN, CDR2 SYGVQD, per germline (reference sequence). V lost 9 bases and J 0 bases, leaving 17 bases between the germline ends. Here the CDR3 DNA reads TGCGCCAGGACCGAATACAGGGCGCCTAACTATGGCTACACCTTC. Encoded protein: CARTEYRAPNYGYTF.

This rearrangement joins TRBV7-2 to TRBJ2-5; possibly TRBD1 for D (5 bases). The V and J ends lost 3 bases and 2 bases respectively, with 7 bases between them. From germline, CDR1 is SGHTA and CDR2 FQGNSA. This CDR3 has 13 residues. The CDR3 loop is CASSLTVQETQYF. CDR3 DNA: TGTGCCAGCAGCTTGACAGTACAAGAGACCCAGTACTTC.

The gene calls are TRBV19 and TRBJ1-6; D remains unclear. CDR3 length: 12 amino acids. CDR1 is LNHDA, CDR2 SQIVND, per germline (reference sequence). V was trimmed by 2 bases and J by 10 bases, leaving 6 bases between them. The CDR3 DNA reads as TGTGCCAGTAGTATATGGGAGTCACCCCTCCACTTT. It translates to CASSIWESPLHF.

As regards this clone: Other DNA sequences in the sample encode the same CDR3. This chain joins TRBV4-3 and TRBJ1-1; maybe TRBD1 (6 bases). The V end was cut by 3 bases, the J end by 1 base, with 18 bases between. The length of the CDR3 is 17 residues. From germline, CDR1 is LGHNA and CDR2 YSLEER. CDR3 sequence: CASSQGAVGMGNTEAFF. Written as DNA, the CDR3 is TGCGCCAGCAGCCAGGGGGCTGTGGGGATGGGGAACACTGAAGCTTTCTTT.

This chain joins TRBV7-9 and TRBJ2-3; TRBD2 agrees at 12 bases. There are 16 residues in the CDR3. With V trimmed by 5 bases and J by 8 bases, 11 bases remained unmatched. Germline CDR1 and CDR2: SEHNR and FQNEAQ (reference sequence). The CDR3 reads CASSMGLAGLRGTQYF. As DNA, the CDR3 is TGTGCCAGCAGCATGGGACTAGCGGGCCTCCGGGGTACGCAGTATTTT. Looking up the rest from reference TRBV7-9 and TRBJ2-3 gives the full variable domain: DTGVSQNPRHKITKRGQNVTFRCDPISEHNRLYWYRQTLGQGPEFLTYFQNEAQLEKSRLLSDRFSAERPKGSFSTLEIQRTEQGDSAMYLCASSMGLAGLRGTQYFGPGTRLTVL.